This TCR beta chain was identified during a study of early T cells in non-severe SARS-CoV-2 infection. Background on the study: Bulk RNA taken from unsorted whole blood was sequenced, leaving chains unpaired.

This clonotype was seen many times. Its antigen is undetermined. Study-wide points: VDJdb-based annotation leaned toward anti-spike CD8 responses and missed private and CD4 specificities.

Researchers attached unique molecular identifiers to individual cDNA molecules. TCRdb used MiXCR to reprocess the 5' RACE reads, holding one entry per CDR3 protein. The sample includes 50,000 or so distinct CDR3 sequences, roughly 12% of them seen just once. The receptor was isolated from an adult who was a healthcare worker with PCR-confirmed SARS-CoV-2 infection or an uninfected control (not recorded which). Source material: whole blood.

The CDR3 reads CASSETSGGYNEQFF. The CDR3 region has the DNA TGTGCCAGCAGTGAAACTAGCGGGGGCTACAATGAGCAGTTCTTC. The gene calls are TRBV6-1 and TRBJ2-1, with TRBD2 matching 11 bases. Germline lookup yields CDR1 MNHNS and CDR2 SASEGT. V dropped 2 bases and J dropped 3; count of bases not matched to a gene: 0. The CDR3 totals 15 residues.